This entry lists 6 T cell receptor beta chains sequenced from one sample in a study of PD-1 blockade in classical Hodgkin lymphoma. Each patient's relapse followed autologous stem cell transplantation, and brentuximab vedotin exposure varied. Data came from immunoSEQ multiplex PCR; TCRdb stores just in-frame clones and leaves some out. In the table there are roughly 28,000 clones, roughly 71% of which are singletons. The specimen was peripheral blood mononuclear cells (PBMCs), collected before the second cycle of nivolumab. All receptors come from a human donor with classical Hodgkin lymphoma.

This chain connects TRBV2 to TRBJ2-3; D may correspond to TRBD1 or TRBD2 (5 bases each). There are 11 residues in the CDR3. V lost 3 bases and J lost 10, with 8 bases in between. Germline loops: CDR1 SNHLY, CDR2 FYNNEI. The CDR3 coding sequence is TGTGCCAGCAGTGATGGGGGAGCGCAGTATTTT. This codes for CASSDGGAQYF.

The CDR3 sequence: CASSPRGDIQETQYF. CDR3 coding DNA: TGCGCCAGCAGCCCGAGGGGGGACATACAAGAGACCCAGTACTTC. V usage is TRBV4-3 and J usage is TRBJ2-5, with D perhaps being TRBD1 or TRBD2 (6 bases each). CDR3 size: 15 residues. Germline-derived CDR1 and CDR2 are LGHNA and YSLEER. V lost 4 bases and J 2 bases, leaving 14 bases between the germline ends.

CDR3 DNA sequence: TGTGCCAGCAGCTCAGGGACAGCGAACACTGAAGCTTTCTTT. As protein: CASSSGTANTEAFF. V is TRBV11-2 and J is TRBJ1-1, with 7 nucleotides matching TRBD1. This CDR3 is built from 14 residues. CDR1 and CDR2 (germline): SGHAT, FQNNGV. J gave up 1 base and V 4 bases, and 3 bases lay outside the gene matches.

The chain has TRBV6-1 and TRBJ2-3; 13 nucleotides agree with TRBD2. This CDR3 contains 16 residues. Germline V gives CDR1 MNHNS, CDR2 SASEGT. With V trimmed by 3 bases and J by 4 bases, 4 bases remained unmatched. CDR3 coding DNA: TGTGCCAGCAGTGACAGACTAGCGGGAGGTTCAGATACGCAGTATTTT. This encodes CASSDRLAGGSDTQYF.

The rearrangement joins TRBV7-9 to TRBJ2-3, with D perhaps TRBD2 (5 bases). V was trimmed by 0 bases and J by 4 bases, leaving 8 bases between them. Germline V lookup: CDR1 SEHNR, CDR2 FQNEAQ (reference sequence). This CDR3 has 14 amino acids. CDR3 nucleotides: TGTGCCAGCAGCTTAGCCCTAGCAGCAGATACGCAGTATTTT. Its protein is CASSLALAADTQYF.

The J gene is TRBJ1-1, the V gene TRBV4-1; the match to TRBD1 covers 8 bases. Losses at the gene ends were 4 bases for V and 1 base for J; bases not matched to a gene: 5. This CDR3 region has 15 residues. The germline V gene encodes CDR1 MGHRA and CDR2 YSYEKL. The CDR3 protein is CASSPGDRSNTEAFF. CDR3 in DNA: TGCGCCAGCAGCCCCGGGGACAGGTCGAACACTGAAGCTTTCTTT.